This TCR beta chain originates from a study of Graves' ophthalmopathy and Graves' hyperthyroidism. This clonotype was seen more than once but under ten times. The germline V and J ends were trimmed by 0 bases and 0 bases, with 13 bases remaining between them. The CDR3 has 17 amino acids. Germline V lookup: CDR1 SGHDT, CDR2 YYEEEE. Amplification of TCR beta CDR3 regions used RNA transcripts. First-round RT-PCR relied on HTBI primers, and a second-round multiplex PCR came next. TCRdb re-analysed the multiplex PCR reads in MiXCR, keeping a single row per CDR3 protein. The repertoire holds around 590,000 distinct CDR3 sequences, 39% seen once, with roughly 4% in the top ten.

The rearrangement uses TRBV5-6 and TRBJ1-3; tentative D call: TRBD1 (5 bases). The sequenced material came from peripheral blood or thyroid tissue (not recorded which). The clonotype comes from an adult man with Graves' hyperthyroidism. This CDR3 is CASSLGTTGLSGNTIYF. The CDR3 nucleotides are TGTGCCAGCAGCTTGGGGACAACAGGACTCTCTGGAAACACCATATATTTT.